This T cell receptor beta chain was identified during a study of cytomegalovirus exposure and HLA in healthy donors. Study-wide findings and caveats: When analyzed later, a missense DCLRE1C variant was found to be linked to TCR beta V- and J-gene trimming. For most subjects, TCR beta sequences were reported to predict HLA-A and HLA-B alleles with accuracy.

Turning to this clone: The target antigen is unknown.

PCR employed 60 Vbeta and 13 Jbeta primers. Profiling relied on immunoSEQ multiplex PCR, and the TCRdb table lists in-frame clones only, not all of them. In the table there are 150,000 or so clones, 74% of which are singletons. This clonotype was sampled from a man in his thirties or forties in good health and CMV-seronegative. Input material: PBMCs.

CDR3 in amino acids: CASGLAAQETQYF. In DNA, the CDR3 is TGTGCCAGCGGACTAGCGGCACAAGAGACCCAGTACTTC. The chain is built from TRBV19 and TRBJ2-5; 10 positions agree with TRBD2. The CDR3 consists of 13 residues. The V gene end was trimmed by 9 bases and the J gene end by 2 bases; junction bases not matched to a gene: 3. From germline, CDR1 is LNHDA and CDR2 SQIVND (reference sequence).